These 24 T cell receptor beta chains share one sample of origin, sequenced in a study of blood T cell repertoires in COVID-19. Libraries were prepared by immunoSEQ multiplex PCR; TCRdb keeps only in-frame clonotypes and omits some of them. The table lists 150,000 to 200,000 clones, approximately 77% of them singletons. The specimen was peripheral blood. Receptors were obtained from a woman aged 80 or over with active or convalescent COVID-19.

There are a few counts of this clone. The gene calls are TRBV5-1 and TRBJ2-1; 10 nucleotides line up with TRBD1. CDR3 length: 15 residues. Germline CDR1 SGHRS, CDR2 YFSETQ. V lost 4 bases to trimming and J lost 5 bases; unmatched junction nucleotides: 6. The CDR3 DNA follows: TGCGCCAGCAGCCAAATGACAGGGGGCAACAATGAGCAGTTCTTC. The encoded protein is CASSQMTGGNNEQFF.

CDR3 loop: CASYPGTGSTDTQYF. CDR3 nucleotides: TGCGCCAGCTACCCCGGGACTGGAAGCACAGATACGCAGTATTTT. This rearrangement joins TRBV5-1 to TRBJ2-3, with D possibly being TRBD2 (6 bases). Germline values: CDR1 SGHRS, CDR2 YFSETQ. This CDR3 has 15 residues. V was clipped by 7 bases and J by 0 bases, with 15 bases between them.

This rearrangement joins TRBV28 to TRBJ2-2, with D hard to call. V was pared by 1 base and J by 8 bases, with 8 bases between. Germline V gene lookup returns CDR1 MDHEN and CDR2 SYDVKM. The length of the CDR3 is 13 residues. The CDR3 is CASSLSQTGELFF. The CDR3 bases are TGTGCCAGCAGTTTATCCCAGACAGGGGAGCTGTTTTTT.

A few counts support this clone. The genes are TRBV5-1 and TRBJ2-2; D is perhaps TRBD1 (6 bases). Trimming left V 0 bases short and J 6 bases short, with 15 bases between. The CDR3 length is 16 residues. Germline loops: CDR1 SGHRS, CDR2 YFSETQ. The CDR3 sequence: CASSLALRGRAGELFF. The CDR3 region has the DNA TGCGCCAGCAGCTTGGCCCTCAGGGGTCGGGCCGGGGAGCTGTTTTTT.

This clone was counted between two and nine times. The chain links TRBV18 to TRBJ2-1; the match to TRBD2 covers 12 bases. Unmatched junction bases numbered 15, after V lost 3 bases and J lost 9 bases. This CDR3 contains 18 residues. Per germline, CDR1 KGHSH and CDR2 LQKENI. The CDR3 spells CASSPSLTSGRVRGEQFF. The CDR3 DNA sequence: TGTGCCAGCTCACCTTCCCTGACTAGCGGGAGAGTGCGAGGTGAGCAGTTCTTC.

This chain connects TRBV7-3 to TRBJ2-1; 9 bases are shared with TRBD2. Losses at the gene ends were 5 bases for V and 4 bases for J; bases not matched to a gene: 6. The CDR3 consists of 15 residues. From germline, CDR1 is SGHTA and CDR2 FQGTGA. The CDR3 protein is CASSSGLATYNEQFF. CDR3 sequence (DNA): TGTGCCAGCAGCAGCGGACTAGCGACATACAATGAGCAGTTCTTC.

This clone was counted a few times. The rearrangement joins TRBV2 to TRBJ1-5, with D uncertain. This CDR3 is 12 amino acids long. Between the trimmed V and J ends, which lost 7 bases and 3 bases, there was a span of 7 bases. In germline, CDR1 is SNHLY, CDR2 FYNNEI. The CDR3 sequence is CASNQVNQPQHF. The CDR3 DNA sequence: TGTGCCAGCAACCAGGTCAATCAGCCCCAGCATTTT.

This chain uses TRBV9 with TRBJ1-3; TRBD1 matches 8 bases. Germline CDR1 and CDR2: SGDLS and YYNGEE. After removal of 4 bases from V and 2 bases from J, the junction contained 2 bases not matched to a gene. This CDR3 spans 14 amino acids. This chain's CDR3 is CASSTQGAGNTIYF. CDR3 DNA: TGTGCCAGCAGCACACAGGGGGCTGGAAACACCATATATTTT.

J is TRBJ1-1 and V is TRBV5-1; 8 nucleotides line up with TRBD1. This CDR3 has 14 residues. After removal of 4 bases from V and 2 bases from J, the junction contained 4 bases not matched to a gene. Germline CDR1 reads SGHRS; CDR2 reads YFSETQ. CDR3 in DNA: TGCGCCAGCAGCCCCGGGACAGGAAACACTGAAGCTTTCTTT. Its protein is CASSPGTGNTEAFF.

The V gene is TRBV5-4, the J gene TRBJ2-5; D perhaps matches TRBD2 (5 bases). Germline CDR1 reads SGHNT; CDR2 reads YYREEE (reference sequence). This CDR3 is built from 13 residues. Trimming stripped 2 bases from V and 5 bases from J, with 10 bases between. CDR3 sequence (DNA): TGTGCCAGCAGCTTATCCCTAGCTGAGACCCAGTACTTC. Its protein product is CASSLSLAETQYF.

The J gene is TRBJ2-7, the V gene TRBV6-6; the match to TRBD2 covers 10 bases. Germline V gene data show CDR1 as MNHNY and CDR2 as SVGAGI (reference sequence). This CDR3 comprises 15 residues. Losses at the gene ends were 6 bases for V and 2 bases for J; bases not matched to a gene: 7. The CDR3 loop is CASSHSSGRTYEQYF. The DNA of the CDR3 is TGTGCCAGCAGCCACTCTAGCGGGAGAACCTACGAGCAGTACTTC.

This clone was detected only a few times. This chain connects TRBV6-5 to TRBJ2-2, with a possible D match to TRBD2 (5 bases). The CDR3 loop spans 14 amino acids. From germline, CDR1 is MNHEY and CDR2 SVGAGI. Trimming left V 5 bases short and J 10 bases short, with 17 bases between. CDR3 amino acids: CASSTRGRLVELFF. In DNA, the CDR3 is TGTGCCAGCAGTACCCGGGGAAGACTCGTGGAGCTGTTTTTT.

The rearrangement joins TRBV6-5 to TRBJ1-5, with D maybe TRBD1 (5 bases). Trimming removed 7 bases from V and 5 bases from J, with 15 bases in between. The V gene's germline CDR1 is MNHEY and CDR2 SVGAGI. The CDR3 runs 14 residues. CDR3 sequence: CASNNRFRDQPQHF. CDR3 nucleotides: TGTGCCAGCAATAACAGGTTTCGAGATCAGCCCCAGCATTTT.

This rearrangement joins TRBV28 to TRBJ1-2; 7 positions match TRBD1. CDR1 and CDR2 from the germline V gene are MDHEN and SYDVKM. V shed 6 bases, J shed 4 bases, and the junction held 5 bases outside the gene matches. The CDR3 is 13 residues long. The CDR3 sequence is CASRPTGIYGYTF. The CDR3 nucleotides read TGTGCCAGCAGGCCGACAGGGATCTATGGCTACACCTTC.

The rearrangement uses TRBV6-6 and TRBJ1-5; 9 bases are shared with TRBD1. This CDR3 is 14 amino acids long. V shed 6 bases and J 5 bases; nucleotides not matched to a gene: 5. Germline V lookup: CDR1 MNHNY, CDR2 SVGAGI (reference sequence). The CDR3 region is CASSGQGRDQPQHF. As DNA, the CDR3 is TGTGCCAGCAGCGGACAGGGGAGAGATCAGCCCCAGCATTTT.

V gene TRBV19 combines with J gene TRBJ2-5, with TRBD2 matching 11 bases. The CDR3 contains 14 residues. Germline V gene sequence: CDR1 LNHDA, CDR2 SQIVND (reference sequence). Trimming cost V 6 bases and J 2 bases; bases outside gene matches: 2. CDR3 in DNA: TGTGCCAGTAGGACTAGCGGGATTCAAGAGACCCAGTACTTC. As protein: CASRTSGIQETQYF.

The chain links TRBV2 to TRBJ1-2; perhaps TRBD1 as D (6 bases). This CDR3 is 14 amino acids long. Germline V lookup: CDR1 SNHLY, CDR2 FYNNEI. The V end was cut by 6 bases, the J end by 6 bases, with 17 bases between. The CDR3 region is CASSRTAESDGYTF. The CDR3, as DNA: TGTGCCAGCAGCCGGACAGCCGAAAGCGATGGCTACACCTTC.

CDR3 amino acids: CSASPGGINTGELFF. The CDR3 nucleotides are TGCAGTGCTAGTCCGGGAGGGATCAACACCGGGGAGCTGTTTTTT. This chain joins TRBV20-1 and TRBJ2-2; 8 bases map to TRBD2. Germline V gene data show CDR1 as DFQATT and CDR2 as SNEGSKA (reference sequence). The CDR3 spans 15 residues. Germline trimming cut 3 bases from V and 2 bases from J; bases unmatched to any gene: 5.

This chain joins TRBV28 and TRBJ1-1; D perhaps matches TRBD1 (6 bases). Germline CDR1 MDHEN, CDR2 SYDVKM. V was trimmed by 5 bases and J by 4 bases, leaving 17 bases between them. The CDR3 spans 15 residues. CDR3 sequence: CASSPPRQAGTEAFF. DNA of the CDR3: TGTGCCAGCAGTCCCCCCCGACAGGCGGGCACTGAAGCTTTCTTT.

The genes are TRBV19 and TRBJ2-3, with TRBD2 matching 8 bases. Germline CDR1 LNHDA, CDR2 SQIVND (reference sequence). The CDR3 has 17 amino acids. V shed 3 bases, J shed 2 bases, and the junction held 10 bases outside the gene matches. CDR3 protein: CASSISGTSVSTDTQYF. CDR3 sequence (DNA): TGTGCCAGTAGTATTTCGGGGACTAGTGTATCCACAGATACGCAGTATTTT.

The chain's CDR3 is CASSSGTSGTDEQFF. CDR3 DNA sequence: TGTGCCAGCAGCTCCGGGACTAGCGGGACCGATGAGCAGTTCTTC. The genes are TRBV7-3 and TRBJ2-1; 13 nucleotides align to TRBD2. With 4 bases clipped from V and 8 bases from J, the junction kept 5 bases outside the gene matches. The CDR3 extends over 15 amino acids. Germline assignment: CDR1 SGHTA and CDR2 FQGTGA.

The V call is TRBV6-6, the J call TRBJ1-4, with 7 positions matching TRBD1. Trimming cost V 5 bases and J 5 bases; bases outside gene matches: 5. Germline lookup yields CDR1 MNHNY and CDR2 SVGAGI (reference sequence). This CDR3 has 14 amino acids. The CDR3 loop is CASSTGQRNEKLFF. For the CDR3, the DNA is TGTGCCAGCAGTACGGGACAGAGAAATGAAAAACTGTTTTTT.

The gene calls are TRBV20-1 and TRBJ2-6, with 9 nucleotides matching TRBD1. The CDR3 covers 22 residues. V dropped 3 bases and J dropped 3; count of bases not matched to a gene: 24. CDR1 and CDR2 (germline): DFQATT, SNEGSKA (reference sequence). The CDR3 spells CSASRYYQKQGAVTYGANVLTF. CDR3 coding DNA: TGCAGTGCTAGTAGATACTACCAGAAACAGGGGGCTGTCACCTATGGGGCCAACGTCCTGACTTTC.

This clone appeared once. The J gene is TRBJ2-1, the V gene TRBV15; TRBD1 matches 9 bases. J was trimmed by 4 bases and V by 0 bases; bases with no gene match: 1. Germline V lookup: CDR1 LNHNV, CDR2 YYDKDF (reference sequence). CDR3 size: 15 residues. The CDR3 sequence is CATSREGTGYNEQFF. The CDR3 nucleotides are TGTGCCACCAGCAGAGAGGGGACAGGGTACAATGAGCAGTTCTTC.